This T cell receptor (beta chain) stems from a study of T cells in Graves' hyperthyroidism and ophthalmopathy. General study results and limits: Ophthalmopathy was separated from stable hyperthyroidism by a 13 V-J model.

RNA transcripts yielded amplified TCR beta CDR3 regions. In the first-round RT-PCR of the TCR CDR3, the HTBI primer set was used. One entry per CDR3 protein results from TCRdb running MiXCR on the multiplex PCR reads. This sample has roughly 600,000 distinct CDR3 sequences, with roughly 15% found just once. Each 10 ml fresh peripheral blood draw supplied the PBMCs. V gave up 6 bases and J gave up 7 bases; unmatched junction bases: 12. Germline V CDR1 and CDR2: KGHSH, LQKENI. There are 15 residues in the CDR3. As to this clonotype: Antigen specificity is unknown.

Sequenced material: blood. The chain employs TRBV18 and TRBJ1-2; 9 nucleotides agree with TRBD1. The clonotype comes from a woman between 45 and 60 years old with Graves' ophthalmopathy. CDR3: CASSPTGQGNIGYTF. The DNA for the CDR3 is TGTGCCAGCTCTCCCACGGGACAGGGTAATATTGGCTACACCTTC. Variable domain in full (rest from reference TRBV18 and TRBJ1-2): NAGVMQNPRHLVRRRGQEARLRCSPMKGHSHVYWYRQLPEEGLKFMVYLQKENIIDESGMPKERFSAEFPKEGPSILRIQQVVRGDSAAYFCASSPTGQGNIGYTFGSGTRLTVV.